The following is a T cell receptor (beta chain) sequence with its context. These data originate in a study of T cells after somatic rescue of genetic block. The assay was immunoSEQ multiplex PCR, and TCRdb's table has in-frame clones only and misses some. This sample has about 67,000 clones, with under 95% found just once. The germline V gene has CDR1 MGHRA and CDR2 YSYEKL. The CDR3 runs 16 residues. Trimming left V 6 bases short and J 8 bases short, with 22 bases between. This clonotype originated in a man in his forties or fifties. This sequence joins TRBV4-1 and TRBJ1-4, with D perhaps TRBD1 (5 bases). The specimen was peripheral blood mononuclear cells (PBMCs). The CDR3 sequence: CASSYLTGPLREKLFF. The DNA for the CDR3 is TGCGCCAGCAGTTACCTAACGGGACCGCTTAGGGAAAAACTGTTTTTT.